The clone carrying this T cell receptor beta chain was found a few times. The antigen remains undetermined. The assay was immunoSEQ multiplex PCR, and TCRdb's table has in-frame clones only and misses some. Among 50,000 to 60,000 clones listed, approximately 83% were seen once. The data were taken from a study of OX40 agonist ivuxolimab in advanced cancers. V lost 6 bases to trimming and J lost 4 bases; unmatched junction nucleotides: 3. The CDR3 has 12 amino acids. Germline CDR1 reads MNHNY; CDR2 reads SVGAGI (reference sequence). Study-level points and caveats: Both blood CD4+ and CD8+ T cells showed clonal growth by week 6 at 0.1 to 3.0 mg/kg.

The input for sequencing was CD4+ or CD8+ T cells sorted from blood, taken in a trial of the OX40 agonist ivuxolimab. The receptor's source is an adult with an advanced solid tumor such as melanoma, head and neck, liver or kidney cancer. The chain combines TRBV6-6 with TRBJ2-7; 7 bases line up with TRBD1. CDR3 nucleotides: TGTGCCAGCAGGGGGACAGTGTACGAGCAGTACTTC. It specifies CASRGTVYEQYF.